Many counts were recorded for the clone carrying this T cell receptor beta chain. What it binds is not known. These data come from a study of spatial heterogeneity in lung cancer. Study summary: A consistent excess of beta-chain over alpha-chain sequences was detected. General study points: Blood carried ubiquitous expanded tumor TCRs more at resection than follow-up.

The CDR3 has 16 amino acids. With V trimmed by 5 bases and J by 1 base, 11 bases remained unmatched. Germline V lookup: CDR1 MNHEY, CDR2 SMNVEV (reference sequence). The library protocol tagged each TCR cDNA with a unique molecular identifier. TCRdb redid the calling of the 5' RACE reads with MiXCR, one entry per CDR3 protein. The data contain tens of thousands of distinct CDR3 sequences, approximately 5.8% of them seen just once; the ten biggest clones take up roughly 35%. Time point denoted: sample taken at primary tumor resection. The sequenced material consisted of unsorted whole RNA from tumor, nontumor lung or frozen PBMC.

Sequencing was performed on PBMCs, taken at surgery. The TCR was taken from a male donor with early-stage non-small cell lung cancer. The chain recombines TRBV27 with TRBJ2-7, with TRBD2 matching over 7 bases. The CDR3 nucleotides are TGTGCCAGCAGTCCCGAGGGAGGGGTAGGATCCTACGAGCAGTACTTC. Its protein is CASSPEGGVGSYEQYF.